The 32 T cell receptor beta chains listed next were all sequenced from one sample in a study of blood T cells in healthy people across ages. A second about 7 to 12 cycle PCR used barcoded and J-beta primers. TCRdb fed the 5' RACE reads into MiXCR, producing one record per CDR3 protein. The data contain about 1.5 million distinct CDR3 sequences, around 42% of them singletons. The sequenced material came from blood. These receptors all come from a woman under 30 in good health.

This rearrangement joins TRBV6-6 to TRBJ2-7, with D possibly being TRBD2 (6 bases). The ends were cut back, 4 bases at V and 0 bases at J, with 13 bases in the middle. Germline V lookup: CDR1 MNHNY, CDR2 SVGAGI (reference sequence). There are 15 residues in the CDR3. The CDR3 reads CASSFREPISYEQYF. Written as DNA, the CDR3 is TGTGCCAGCAGTTTCCGGGAGCCTATCTCCTACGAGCAGTACTTC.

This chain's CDR3 is CASAPRGYNEQFF. The CDR3 DNA follows: TGTGCCAGCGCCCCGAGGGGGTACAATGAGCAGTTCTTC. The genes are TRBV28 and TRBJ2-1; a possible D gene is TRBD1 (6 bases). The germline gives CDR1 MDHEN, CDR2 SYDVKM. The CDR3 is made up of 13 amino acids. Deletions cut 8 bases from V and 4 bases from J, with 12 bases between.

The chain employs TRBV19 and TRBJ2-3; D is unresolved. Trimming shortened V by 0 bases and J by 6 bases, and 22 bases separated the two germline ends. CDR1 and CDR2 from the germline V gene are LNHDA and SQIVND (reference sequence). The CDR3 extends over 18 amino acids. In DNA form, the CDR3 reads TGTGCCAGTAGTATAGATCTCAGCCAGTCCTCACGCGCGGATACGCAGTATTTT. Protein: CASSIDLSQSSRADTQYF.

The chain combines TRBV6-1 with TRBJ2-7; D gene uncertain. V gave up 0 bases and J gave up 0 bases, with 9 bases separating them. Per the germline V gene, CDR1 is MNHNS and CDR2 is SASEGT. The CDR3 totals 15 residues. Here the CDR3 DNA reads TGTGCCAGCAGTGAAGCGTTCCTCTTCTCCTACGAGCAGTACTTC. The encoded protein is CASSEAFLFSYEQYF.

This clonotype was counted between two and nine times. The chain links TRBV6-1 to TRBJ2-1; no definite D call. The V and J ends lost 8 bases and 4 bases respectively, with 18 bases between them. The CDR3 runs to 15 residues. CDR1 is MNHNS and CDR2 is SASEGT in the germline V gene. This chain's CDR3 is CASVFRTAAYNEQFF. The DNA for the CDR3 is TGTGCCAGCGTCTTTCGGACGGCGGCGTACAATGAGCAGTTCTTC.

The rearrangement uses TRBV9 and TRBJ2-3; unclear D gene. The V end was cut by 0 bases, the J end by 4 bases, with 9 bases between. The CDR3 consists of 14 residues. Germline V gene sequence: CDR1 SGDLS, CDR2 YYNGEE. In DNA form, the CDR3 reads TGTGCCAGCAGCGTAGGCACCACCGCAGATACGCAGTATTTT. Residues: CASSVGTTADTQYF.

This chain connects TRBV2 to TRBJ1-1; TRBD1 agrees at 11 bases. Germline trimming cut 1 base from V and 4 bases from J; bases unmatched to any gene: 2. CDR1 and CDR2 (germline): SNHLY, FYNNEI. This CDR3 is 15 amino acids long. The CDR3 sequence: CASSEVGTGGTEAFF. The CDR3 DNA reads as TGTGCCAGCAGTGAAGTGGGGACAGGGGGCACTGAAGCTTTCTTT.

CDR3 in amino acids: CASSWGRASNQPQHF. For the CDR3, the DNA is TGTGCCAGCAGTTGGGGACGGGCCAGCAATCAGCCCCAGCATTTT. J is TRBJ1-5 and V is TRBV6-6; a possible D gene is TRBD1 (5 bases). V was cut by 4 bases and J by 1 base, with 11 bases left in between. The CDR3 totals 15 residues. Germline V lookup: CDR1 MNHNY, CDR2 SVGAGI (reference sequence).

V gene TRBV11-2 combines with J gene TRBJ2-1; 9 bases line up with TRBD2. The CDR3 covers 14 residues. V lost 1 base to trimming and J lost 12 bases; unmatched junction nucleotides: 7. Germline values: CDR1 SGHAT, CDR2 FQNNGV. The CDR3 sequence: CASSLGLAANGQFF. The CDR3 DNA is TGTGCCAGCAGCTTAGGACTAGCGGCAAACGGGCAGTTCTTC.

This clonotype has just a few counts. The rearrangement links TRBV5-5 to TRBJ2-5; D is undetermined. From germline, CDR1 is SGHKS and CDR2 YYEKEE (reference sequence). The CDR3 is 13 residues long. Trimming took 2 bases from V and 3 from J, leaving 8 bases between them. The CDR3 spells CASSLVTEETQYF. CDR3 DNA sequence: TGTGCCAGCAGCTTAGTTACAGAAGAGACCCAGTACTTC.

This clonotype was seen a few times. The rearrangement links TRBV7-6 to TRBJ1-2; D possibly corresponds to TRBD1 (5 bases). The length of the CDR3 is 17 residues. CDR1 is SGHVS and CDR2 is FNYEAQ in the germline V gene. Trimming left V 5 bases short and J 0 bases short, with 19 bases between. The CDR3 here is CASSPRMGVNSNYGYTF. CDR3 coding DNA: TGTGCCAGCAGCCCTCGTATGGGGGTGAATTCTAACTATGGCTACACCTTC.

V usage is TRBV20-1 and J usage is TRBJ1-2; D ambiguous. Germline CDR1 is DFQATT and CDR2 is SNEGSKA (reference sequence). V lost 6 bases and J lost 4, with 15 bases in between. The CDR3 runs to 13 residues. The CDR3: CSATTASSYGYTF. CDR3 bases: TGCAGTGCCACGACTGCGAGTTCCTATGGCTACACCTTC.

CDR3 amino acids: CASSLTRGSTEAFF. CDR3 DNA: TGTGCCAGCAGTTTAACGAGGGGGTCCACTGAAGCTTTCTTT. V is TRBV12-3 or TRBV12-4 and J is TRBJ1-1; a possible D gene is TRBD1 (6 bases). This CDR3 comprises 14 residues. The germline V and J ends were trimmed by 2 bases and 4 bases, with 11 bases remaining between them.

This rearrangement joins TRBV7-2 to TRBJ2-5; TRBD1 agrees at 9 bases. V was clipped by 4 bases and J by 1 base; unmatched bases: 19. The germline CDR1 and CDR2 sequences are SGHTA and FQGNSA. The length of the CDR3 is 20 residues. Here the CDR3 reads CASSSTLGTGIIVAQETQYF. The CDR3 DNA reads as TGTGCCAGCAGCTCGACCTTGGGGACAGGGATAATAGTTGCCCAAGAGACCCAGTACTTC.

This clonotype was observed a single time. This chain links TRBV3-1 with TRBJ2-7; D is possibly TRBD2 (6 bases). Germline CDR1 and CDR2: LGHDT and YNNKEL (reference sequence). This CDR3 contains 15 residues. V dropped 0 bases and J dropped 7 bases, with 16 bases sitting between them. The CDR3, as DNA: TGTGCCAGCAGCCAAGAGCGGGACCCCTACAATGAGCAGTACTTC. This codes for CASSQERDPYNEQYF.

With regard to this clonotype: A read error may account for a junction end that differs from germline. This chain uses TRBV5-1 with TRBJ2-3, with a weak D call TRBD2 (5 bases). In germline, CDR1 is SGHRS, CDR2 YFSETQ. CDR3 length equals 16 residues. The CDR3 is CASSLGRGPSTDTRYF. The CDR3 DNA follows: TGCGCCAGCAGCTTGGGTAGAGGACCTAGCACAGATACGCGGTATTTT. Using reference TRBV5-1 and TRBJ2-3 for the parts outside the CDR3, the full variable domain is KAGVTQTPRYLIKTRGQQVTLSCSPISGHRSVSWYQQTPGQGLQFLFEYFSETQRNKGNFPGRFSGRQFSNSRSEMNVSTLELGDSALYLCASSLGRGPSTDTRYFGPGTRLTVL.

The chain couples TRBV20-1 to TRBJ2-5; maybe TRBD1 (5 bases). Matching the DNA end better, TRBJ2-7 makes the J call doubtful. This CDR3 spans 13 amino acids. The germline V gene has CDR1 DFQATT and CDR2 SNEGSKA (reference sequence). The DNA for the CDR3 is TGCAGTGCTAGAGGGGGCAACAAATACGAGCAGTACTTC. Protein product: CSARGGNKYEQYF.

The chain combines TRBV29-1 with TRBJ1-2; 7 positions agree with TRBD1. The CDR3 is made up of 14 amino acids. Trimming took 5 bases from V and 6 from J; bases not matched to a gene: 12. CDR1 SQVTM and CDR2 ANQGSEA come from the germline V gene. CDR3 amino acids: CSVNFRTGQNGYTF. CDR3 nucleotides: TGCAGCGTTAACTTCCGGACAGGACAGAATGGCTACACCTTC.

The chain joins TRBV27 to TRBJ2-7; TRBD1 agrees at 11 bases. The CDR3 length is 17 residues. Germline assignment: CDR1 MNHEY and CDR2 SMNVEV (reference sequence). V gave up 2 bases and J gave up 6 bases; unmatched junction bases: 12. The CDR3 spells CASSLVRTGGQGGEQYF. The DNA for the CDR3 is TGTGCCAGCAGTTTAGTCAGGACAGGGGGCCAGGGTGGCGAGCAGTACTTC.

This chain joins TRBV10-3 and TRBJ2-1; the match to TRBD2 covers 16 bases. This CDR3 region has 18 residues. With 2 bases clipped from V and 5 bases from J, the junction kept 6 bases outside the gene matches. CDR1 ENHRY and CDR2 SYGVKD come from the germline V gene. The CDR3 protein is CAISERGTSGGDNNEQFF. CDR3 DNA: TGTGCCATCAGTGAGAGAGGGACTAGCGGGGGGGACAACAATGAGCAGTTCTTC.

Note on this clonotype: A much larger clonotype is one base distant, so this may be a read error. The CDR3 here is CAIGLAGGNEQYF. CDR3 nucleotide sequence: TGTGCCATCGGACTAGCGGGGGGCAATGAGCAGTACTTC. The rearrangement links TRBV10-3 to TRBJ2-1; TRBD2 agrees at 14 bases. Judging by the DNA end, TRBJ2-7 fits better; the J call may be wrong. This CDR3 is 13 amino acids long. Germline V gene lookup returns CDR1 ENHRY and CDR2 SYGVKD.

A few counts support this clonotype. This rearrangement joins TRBV28 to TRBJ1-2, with 8 nucleotides matching TRBD1. Germline loops: CDR1 MDHEN, CDR2 SYDVKM. J was trimmed by 4 bases and V by 6 bases; bases with no gene match: 10. CDR3 length: 15 residues. CDR3 nucleotide sequence: TGTGCCAGCAGAAACACCAGGGGGCCGGGCTATGGCTACACCTTC. The encoded protein is CASRNTRGPGYGYTF.

This sequence joins TRBV5-1 and TRBJ2-1; 11 nucleotides match TRBD1. CDR3 size: 15 residues. V gave up 3 bases and J gave up 6 bases; unmatched junction bases: 5. Germline V CDR1 and CDR2: SGHRS, YFSETQ. CDR3: CASSYSGQGGNEQFF. The CDR3 DNA is TGCGCCAGCAGCTACTCGGGACAGGGGGGCAATGAGCAGTTCTTC.

The gene calls are TRBV6-5 and TRBJ2-1, with D perhaps TRBD1 (6 bases). Germline V gene data show CDR1 as MNHEY and CDR2 as SVGAGI. Trimming stripped 0 bases from V and 7 bases from J, with 16 bases between. This CDR3 region has 16 residues. The chain's CDR3 is CASSYSTDRSRNEQFF. The CDR3 DNA sequence: TGTGCCAGCAGTTACTCCACGGACAGAAGTCGTAATGAGCAGTTCTTC.

The V gene is TRBV4-2, the J gene TRBJ2-3, with 13 positions matching TRBD2. The V and J ends lost 2 bases and 4 bases, in that order; junction bases with no gene match: 6. Per germline, CDR1 LGHNA and CDR2 YNFKEQ. There are 17 residues in the CDR3. The CDR3 loop reads CASSQRTSGGAPDTQYF. The CDR3 nucleotides are TGTGCCAGCAGCCAACGAACTAGCGGGGGGGCCCCAGATACGCAGTATTTT.

This chain links TRBV27 with TRBJ2-1; 7 bases are a match to TRBD1. The DNA matches TRBJ2-7 better at its end, which makes the J call doubtful. This CDR3 contains 15 residues. Germline loops: CDR1 MNHEY, CDR2 SMNVEV (reference sequence). CDR3 coding DNA: TGTGCCAGCAGCCGAGGGACAGAAACCTACAATGAGCAGTACTTC. Translating gives CASSRGTETYNEQYF.

V gene TRBV6-6 combines with J gene TRBJ2-7, with D hard to call. The CDR3 length is 13 residues. Per germline, CDR1 MNHNY and CDR2 SVGAGI (reference sequence). V lost 5 bases and J 7 bases, leaving 15 bases between the germline ends. The CDR3 nucleotides are TGTGCCAGCAGTGATGACCGATCAAGGGAGCAGTACTTC. Protein: CASSDDRSREQYF.

This chain links TRBV20-1 with TRBJ1-5; 7 positions agree with TRBD1. Germline trimming cut 5 bases from V and 4 bases from J; bases unmatched to any gene: 5. This CDR3 comprises 13 residues. Germline-derived CDR1 and CDR2 are DFQATT and SNEGSKA (reference sequence). The CDR3 coding sequence is TGCAGTGCTCTCCGACAGGGAAATCAGCCCCAGCATTTT. Amino acid sequence: CSALRQGNQPQHF.

This clonotype was picked up a small number of times. The chain couples TRBV4-2 to TRBJ2-3; D tentatively reads TRBD1 or TRBD2 (5 bases each). The V and J ends lost 1 base and 1 base respectively, with 12 bases between them. CDR3 length equals 16 residues. CDR1 LGHNA and CDR2 YNFKEQ come from the germline V gene. Here the CDR3 DNA reads TGTGCCAGCAGCCAAGGAGGGGCACCGGGCACAGATACGCAGTATTTT. Residues: CASSQGGAPGTDTQYF.

V is TRBV12-3 or TRBV12-4 and J is TRBJ2-3, with D possibly called TRBD1 or TRBD2 (6 bases each). Trimming shortened V by 3 bases and J by 5 bases, and 12 bases separated the two germline ends. The CDR3 consists of 14 residues. As DNA, the CDR3 is TGTGCCAGCAGTTTTGGAGGGGGACAAGATACGCAGTATTTT. Its translation: CASSFGGGQDTQYF.

This clonotype occurred a few times. This chain links TRBV4-1 with TRBJ2-7; TRBD1 matches 7 bases. The CDR3 consists of 15 residues. J was trimmed by 2 bases and V by 3 bases; bases with no gene match: 7. Germline CDR1 reads MGHRA; CDR2 reads YSYEKL. The DNA of the CDR3 is TGCGCCAGCAGCCAGACAACCGGACAGGCCTACGAGCAGTACTTC. Translating it yields CASSQTTGQAYEQYF.

In this sample, this clonotype turned up many times. This chain uses TRBV29-1 with TRBJ1-2, with D uncertain. The CDR3 has 11 residues. Trimming took 3 bases from V and 6 from J, leaving 8 bases between them. CDR1 is SQVTM, CDR2 ANQGSEA, per germline. CDR3 loop: CSVDIGDGYTF. Here the CDR3 DNA reads TGCAGCGTTGATATCGGGGATGGCTACACCTTC.